The 31 T cell receptor beta chains below come from one sample, sequenced in a study of shared clonotypes between healthy human individuals. Sequenced by immunoSEQ multiplex PCR; TCRdb stores in-frame clones only, minus some. Here the sample spans 1 million to 1.3 million clones, 75% to 80% being singletons. Specimen: memory CD4+ T cells from PBMCs. Subset noted: CD45RA-negative fraction. The receptors derive from a man aged 18 to 30 in good health. Some clones in this sample may be carry-over from other donors' samples.

This chain links TRBV27 with TRBJ2-7; D is ambiguous. The CDR3 sequence is 14 residues long. V dropped 0 bases and J dropped 7 bases, with 13 bases sitting between them. Germline CDR1 reads MNHEY; CDR2 reads SMNVEV (reference sequence). The CDR3 region has the DNA TGTGCCAGCAGTTTATCTCTAGGCTTGGGAGAGCAGTACTTC. As protein: CASSLSLGLGEQYF.

Concerning this clone itself: The CDR3 end shows no conserved phenylalanine or tryptophan, and so a read error is likely. The rearrangement links TRBV29-1 to TRBJ1-2; perhaps TRBD1 as D (6 bases). Germline loops: CDR1 SQVTM, CDR2 ANQGSEA. CDR3 size: 14 residues. CDR3 residues: CNAQTLTGFYGYTI. In nucleotides, the CDR3 is TGCAACGCTCAAACCCTGACAGGCTTCTATGGCTACACCATC.

The chain is built from TRBV6-1 and TRBJ2-7; D is possibly TRBD1 (6 bases). The CDR3 runs to 15 residues. Trimming pared 2 bases from V and 3 bases from J, leaving 14 bases between. Germline V CDR1 and CDR2: MNHNS, SASEGT. CDR3 in amino acids: CASSERAGAGYEQYF. The CDR3 DNA reads as TGTGCCAGCAGTGAACGAGCAGGGGCGGGCTACGAGCAGTACTTC.

V is TRBV4-2 and J is TRBJ2-5, with TRBD1 identical over 7 bases. This CDR3 is 15 amino acids long. CDR1 is LGHNA, CDR2 YNFKEQ, per germline. With V trimmed by 1 base and J by 5 bases, 7 bases remained unmatched. As DNA, the CDR3 is TGTGCCAGCAGCCAAGTGACAGGGAGTGGGGAGACCCAGTACTTC. Its translation: CASSQVTGSGETQYF.

This sequence joins TRBV6-5 and TRBJ2-7; D is possibly TRBD1 or TRBD2 (6 bases each). From germline, CDR1 is MNHEY and CDR2 SVGAGI. There are 15 residues in the CDR3. Trimming left V 0 bases short and J 2 bases short, with 11 bases between. CDR3: CASSYSWGAPYEQYF. CDR3 bases: TGTGCCAGCAGTTACTCATGGGGGGCCCCCTACGAGCAGTACTTC.

With respect to this clone: The junction departs from the called germline gene at one end, perhaps through a read error. This rearrangement joins TRBV11-1 to TRBJ1-3; D is perhaps TRBD1 (6 bases). The length of the CDR3 is 19 residues. Germline CDR1 SGHAT, CDR2 FQDESV (reference sequence). CDR3 loop: CASSLMAGAKLGTGTTIYF. CDR3 in DNA: TGTGCCAGCAGCTTAATGGCAGGGGCGAAGCTTGGGACTGGAACCACCATATATTTT.

J is TRBJ1-5 and V is TRBV27, with D possibly TRBD1 on 6 matching bases. Germline CDR1 reads MNHEY; CDR2 reads SMNVEV (reference sequence). CDR3 length: 15 amino acids. V shed 3 bases and J shed 5 bases, with 14 bases lying between them. CDR3 nucleotides: TGTGCCAGCAGTTTGGGCACAGGGCTGGATCAGCCCCAGCATTTT. As protein: CASSLGTGLDQPQHF.

The chain couples TRBV5-1 to TRBJ2-5; 7 bases line up with TRBD2. Germline V lookup: CDR1 SGHRS, CDR2 YFSETQ. The CDR3 spans 15 residues. The trim removed 4 bases at V and 4 bases at J, leaving 10 bases unmatched. CDR3 residues: CASSTIWGGGETQYF. The CDR3, as DNA: TGCGCCAGCAGCACCATATGGGGGGGAGGAGAGACCCAGTACTTC. The full variable domain, in which reference TRBV5-1 and TRBJ2-5 provide the parts outside the CDR3, is KAGVTQTPRYLIKTRGQQVTLSCSPISGHRSVSWYQQTPGQGLQFLFEYFSETQRNKGNFPGRFSGRQFSNSRSEMNVSTLELGDSALYLCASSTIWGGGETQYFGPGTRLLVL.

This chain joins TRBV11-3 and TRBJ2-1; D might be TRBD1 or TRBD2, each matching 5 bases. Germline V CDR1 and CDR2: SGHNT, YENEEA. There are 15 residues in the CDR3. V lost 5 bases and J lost 1, with 12 bases in between. CDR3 coding DNA: TGTGCCAGCAGCCCCCGGGGCGGATCCTACAATGAGCAGTTCTTC. It specifies CASSPRGGSYNEQFF.

The chain combines TRBV7-2 with TRBJ1-2; D may be TRBD1 (5 bases). Trimming removed 1 base at V and 1 base at J, with 16 bases between. CDR3 length: 17 amino acids. Germline V gene sequence: CDR1 SGHTA, CDR2 FQGNSA. The CDR3 loop reads CASSLDVATDRNYGYTF. DNA of the CDR3: TGTGCCAGCAGCTTAGACGTTGCGACAGACCGTAACTATGGCTACACCTTC. Full variable domain (rest looked up from reference TRBV7-2 and TRBJ1-2): GAGVSQSPSNKVTEKGKDVELRCDPISGHTALYWYRQSLGQGLEFLIYFQGNSAPDKSGLPSDRFSAERTGGSVSTLTIQRTQQEDSAVYLCASSLDVATDRNYGYTFGSGTRLTVV.

The chain couples TRBV19 to TRBJ2-3, with a tentative D call TRBD2 (5 bases). Trimming removed 5 bases from V and 3 bases from J, with 12 bases in between. CDR1 and CDR2 (germline): LNHDA, SQIVND (reference sequence). The CDR3 length is 14 residues. The CDR3 region has the DNA TGTGCCAGTAGTCGGGGAGACCCAACAGATACGCAGTATTTT. Amino acid sequence: CASSRGDPTDTQYF.

This clone was seen only a few times. The rearrangement uses TRBV25-1 and TRBJ2-7, with 10 bases that match TRBD2. Trimming at V came to 3 bases and at J to 6 bases, leaving 5 bases not matched to a gene. In germline, CDR1 is MGHDK, CDR2 SYGVNS. The CDR3 runs 14 residues. CDR3 in amino acids: CASSDGTSVLEQYF. Here the CDR3 DNA reads TGTGCCAGCAGTGATGGGACTAGCGTTCTCGAGCAGTACTTC.

The rearrangement joins TRBV5-1 to TRBJ2-7; 7 bases fit TRBD2. V was clipped by 3 bases and J by 0 bases; unmatched bases: 3. The CDR3 consists of 14 residues. CDR1 is SGHRS and CDR2 is YFSETQ in the germline V gene. The CDR3 DNA reads TGCGCCAGCAGCTACAGCGGGGCCTCCTACGAGCAGTACTTC. Translated, it gives CASSYSGASYEQYF.

Concerning this clone: The identical CDR3 is also encoded by other nucleotide sequences in the sample. V is TRBV9 and J is TRBJ2-7, with 7 nucleotides matching TRBD2. Per the germline V gene, CDR1 is SGDLS and CDR2 is YYNGEE. The junction had 4 bases not matched to a gene; V was cut back by 0 bases and J by 1 base. This CDR3 has 15 amino acids. This CDR3 is CASSVGPSGSYEQYF. The CDR3 region has the DNA TGTGCCAGCAGCGTAGGGCCTAGCGGATCCTACGAGCAGTACTTC. Drawing the rest from reference TRBV9 and TRBJ2-7, the complete variable domain is DSGVTQTPKHLITATGQRVTLRCSPRSGDLSVYWYQQSLDQGLQFLIQYYNGEERAKGNILERFSAQQFPDLHSELNLSSLELGDSALYFCASSVGPSGSYEQYFGPGTRLTVT.

This clone was recorded once. J is TRBJ2-5 and V is TRBV5-1; unclear D gene. V was shortened by 1 base and J by 4 bases, with 11 bases between the two germline ends. This CDR3 has 14 amino acids. Germline V lookup: CDR1 SGHRS, CDR2 YFSETQ. The CDR3 region is CASSLNPTGETQYF. The DNA for the CDR3 is TGCGCCAGCAGCTTGAACCCTACTGGAGAGACCCAGTACTTC.

The chain carries TRBV5-1 and TRBJ1-2, with a tentative D call TRBD1 (6 bases). Germline loops: CDR1 SGHRS, CDR2 YFSETQ. Between the trimmed V and J ends, which lost 4 bases and 4 bases, there was a span of 14 bases. The CDR3 spans 14 residues. The CDR3 coding sequence is TGCGCCAGCAGCCCGGAACAGGGAGGCTATGGCTACACCTTC. Translation gives CASSPEQGGYGYTF.

The genes are TRBV10-1 and TRBJ2-2, with D tentatively TRBD1 (6 bases). The germline V and J ends were trimmed by 11 bases and 1 base, with 14 bases remaining between them. Germline V lookup: CDR1 WNHNN, CDR2 SYGVQD (reference sequence). The CDR3 consists of 14 residues. CDR3 region: CAPGDRGNTGELFF. For the CDR3, the DNA is TGCGCCCCAGGGGACCGAGGGAACACCGGGGAGCTGTTTTTT.

The rearrangement links TRBV29-1 to TRBJ2-1; D call uncertain. CDR1 is SQVTM and CDR2 is ANQGSEA in the germline V gene. V was trimmed by 4 bases and J by 1 base, leaving 14 bases between them. The CDR3 extends over 15 amino acids. The DNA for the CDR3 is TGCAGCGTTGGGGATCAAGGCCCTTCCTACAATGAGCAGTTCTTC. Translated: CSVGDQGPSYNEQFF.

The chain combines TRBV9 with TRBJ1-3; D remains unclear. CDR3 length: 17 residues. The germline CDR1 and CDR2 sequences are SGDLS and YYNGEE. Trimming cost V 3 bases and J 0 bases, with 16 bases left between them. This chain's CDR3 is CASSEGTVFASGNTIYF. The CDR3 region has the DNA TGTGCCAGCAGCGAGGGAACAGTCTTCGCCTCTGGAAACACCATATATTTT.

This chain joins TRBV30 and TRBJ1-2, with D perhaps matching TRBD1 (5 bases). The germline V gene has CDR1 GTSNPN and CDR2 SVGIG (reference sequence). V dropped 6 bases and J dropped 8 bases, with 13 bases sitting between them. This CDR3 region has 11 residues. The CDR3 here is CACMGREGYTF. CDR3 sequence (DNA): TGTGCCTGCATGGGGCGGGAAGGCTACACCTTC.

This sequence joins TRBV9 and TRBJ2-2, with TRBD2 matching over 9 bases. Trimming took 7 bases from V and 1 from J; bases not matched to a gene: 8. The CDR3 covers 16 residues. The germline V gene has CDR1 SGDLS and CDR2 YYNGEE. CDR3 nucleotides: TGTGCCAGCGGAAGAAGCGGGAGGCGGAACACCGGGGAGCTGTTTTTT. It encodes CASGRSGRRNTGELFF.

The sample holds a few counts of this clone. CDR3: CASSPNRQTEDTQYF. The DNA of the CDR3 is TGCGCCAGCAGTCCGAATCGACAGACTGAAGATACGCAGTATTTT. This rearrangement joins TRBV5-1 to TRBJ2-3, with D possibly being TRBD1 (5 bases). V was pared by 5 bases and J by 5 bases, with 18 bases between. The germline gives CDR1 SGHRS, CDR2 YFSETQ. The CDR3 has 15 residues.

The J gene is TRBJ2-7, the V gene TRBV27; D may match TRBD1 or TRBD2 (6 bases each). This CDR3 spans 15 amino acids. V lost 6 bases, J lost 6 bases, and 21 bases lay in between. Germline-derived CDR1 and CDR2 are MNHEY and SMNVEV (reference sequence). The CDR3 here is CASRRGTHPEGEQYF. CDR3 coding DNA: TGTGCCAGCAGAAGGGGGACTCACCCCGAAGGCGAGCAGTACTTC.

This clone has a single count. The V and J genes are TRBV18 and TRBJ1-2, with a weak D call TRBD1 (5 bases). The CDR3 covers 14 residues. Between the trimmed V and J ends, which lost 1 base and 3 bases, there was a span of 9 bases. CDR1 is KGHSH and CDR2 is LQKENI in the germline V gene. This CDR3 is CASSPLGADYGYTF. The CDR3 DNA reads TGTGCCAGCTCACCACTAGGGGCGGACTATGGCTACACCTTC. Complete variable domain (other parts from reference TRBV18 and TRBJ1-2): NAGVMQNPRHLVRRRGQEARLRCSPMKGHSHVYWYRQLPEEGLKFMVYLQKENIIDESGMPKERFSAEFPKEGPSILRIQQVVRGDSAAYFCASSPLGADYGYTFGSGTRLTVV.

The rearrangement uses TRBV5-6 and TRBJ2-3; tentatively, D is TRBD1 or TRBD2 (5 bases each). The CDR3 runs to 16 residues. The V end lost 5 bases, the J end lost 3 bases, and 19 bases lay between the germline ends. CDR1 SGHDT and CDR2 YYEEEE come from the germline V gene. CDR3 coding DNA: TGTGCCAGCAGACCCTCGGGGCCGAAACGAACAGATACGCAGTATTTT. Amino acids: CASRPSGPKRTDTQYF.

CDR3 amino acids: CASSFVGIRRGEQFF. CDR3 nucleotides: TGTGCCAGCAGTTTTGTAGGTATCAGACGGGGTGAGCAGTTCTTC. V usage is TRBV28 and J usage is TRBJ2-1; the D gene is possibly TRBD2 (5 bases). Germline V CDR1 and CDR2: MDHEN, SYDVKM. This CDR3 is built from 15 residues. V lost 3 bases and J 9 bases, leaving 18 bases between the germline ends.

The chain uses TRBV5-1 and TRBJ2-2, with D maybe TRBD2 (6 bases). This CDR3 has 13 amino acids. Germline V gives CDR1 SGHRS, CDR2 YFSETQ. With 4 bases removed from V and 5 bases from J, the gap between germline ends came to 9 bases. In DNA form, the CDR3 reads TGCGCCAGCAGCCCGGAGGGGACCGGGGAGCTGTTTTTT. Its translation: CASSPEGTGELFF.

This chain connects TRBV5-1 to TRBJ2-1, with no clear D. Germline-derived CDR1 and CDR2 are SGHRS and YFSETQ. Trimming took off 0 bases at V and 0 bases at J, with 10 bases between the two ends. The length of the CDR3 is 16 residues. This CDR3 reads CASSLVGRSSYNEQFF. The CDR3 DNA reads as TGCGCCAGCAGCTTGGTTGGCCGGAGCTCCTACAATGAGCAGTTCTTC.

This chain connects TRBV15 to TRBJ1-1; D not certain. The ends were cut back, 7 bases at V and 6 bases at J, with 15 bases in the middle. The CDR3 extends over 13 amino acids. Germline values: CDR1 LNHNV, CDR2 YYDKDF (reference sequence). CDR3 residues: CATKLRESSEAFF. In DNA, the CDR3 is TGTGCCACCAAATTAAGGGAATCCTCTGAAGCTTTCTTT.

In its sample, this clone was seen a few times. The rearrangement uses TRBV4-1 and TRBJ2-7; 7 positions agree with TRBD1. The germline V gene has CDR1 MGHRA and CDR2 YSYEKL. The CDR3 extends over 15 amino acids. V gave up 4 bases and J gave up 0 bases; unmatched junction bases: 6. CDR3 DNA: TGCGCCAGCAGCCCGCAGGGGGTCGGCTCCTACGAGCAGTACTTC. This gives the protein CASSPQGVGSYEQYF.

The chain employs TRBV2 and TRBJ1-2; 12 nucleotides agree with TRBD1. Germline assignment: CDR1 SNHLY and CDR2 FYNNEI. V dropped 5 bases and J dropped 3; count of bases not matched to a gene: 7. The CDR3 consists of 16 residues. CDR3 bases: TGTGCCAGCAGTAGGGACAGGGGGCGGCAGGACTATGGCTACACCTTC. It is translated as CASSRDRGRQDYGYTF.